This T cell receptor beta chain was observed in a study of T cells after yellow fever vaccination. The V gene's germline CDR1 is SGHVS and CDR2 FQNEAQ. The CDR3 sequence is 15 residues long. The germline V and J ends were trimmed by 4 bases and 0 bases, with 9 bases remaining between them. Using its own MiXCR run on the 5' RACE reads, TCRdb lists one record per CDR3 protein. Of 150,000 to 200,000 distinct CDR3 sequences listed, around 9% were seen once; the top ten hold roughly a third. There are a few counts of this clonotype. Sample: CD8+ T cells sorted from PBMCs, taken 45 days after the yellow fever booster vaccination. This sequence originates from a man in his late teens or twenties who received the YFV17D yellow fever vaccine. The chain couples TRBV7-8 to TRBJ2-2; D remains unclear. The CDR3 sequence: CASSSITANTGELFF. The CDR3 DNA is TGTGCCAGCAGCTCGATTACCGCGAACACCGGGGAGCTGTTTTTT.